This TCR beta chain was sequenced during a study of shared clonotypes between healthy human individuals. The CDR3 loop spans 19 amino acids. Germline CDR1 WNHNN, CDR2 SYGVQD (reference sequence). J lost 2 bases, V lost 0 bases, and 12 bases had no gene match. The CD8 memory sample joined CD45RO+ cells and CCR7-negative CD45RA+ cells. Data came from immunoSEQ multiplex PCR; TCRdb stores just in-frame clones and leaves some out. Of 100,000 or so clones listed, around 64% are singletons. The source of this sequence is a woman in her 30s in good health. The specimen was memory CD8+ T cells sorted from blood. As for subset: CD45RO+ cells pooled with CCR7-negative TemRA cells. The gene calls are TRBV10-1 and TRBJ1-3; 8 bases align to TRBD1. The CDR3 bases are TGCGCCAGCAGTGAGTCGGCAGGGGGCCCCACTTTTACTGGAAACACCATATATTTT. This sequence encodes CASSESAGGPTFTGNTIYF.